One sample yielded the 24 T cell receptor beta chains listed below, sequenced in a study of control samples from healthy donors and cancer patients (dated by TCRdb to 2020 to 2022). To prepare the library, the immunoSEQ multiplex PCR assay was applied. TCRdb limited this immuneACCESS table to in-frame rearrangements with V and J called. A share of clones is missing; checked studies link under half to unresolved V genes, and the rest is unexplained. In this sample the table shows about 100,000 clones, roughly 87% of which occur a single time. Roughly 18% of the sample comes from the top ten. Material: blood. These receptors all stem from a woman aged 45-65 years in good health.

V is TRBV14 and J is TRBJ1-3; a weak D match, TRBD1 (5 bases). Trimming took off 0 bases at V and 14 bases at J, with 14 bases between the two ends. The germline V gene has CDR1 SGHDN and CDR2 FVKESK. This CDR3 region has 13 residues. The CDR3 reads CASSQERGLPLYF. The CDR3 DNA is TGTGCCAGCAGCCAAGAACGGGGACTACCCTTATATTTT. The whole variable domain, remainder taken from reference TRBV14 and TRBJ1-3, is EAGVTQFPSHSVIEKGQTVTLRCDPISGHDNLYWYRRVMGKEIKFLLHFVKESKQDESGMPNNRFLAERTGGTYSTLKVQPAELEDSGVYFCASSQERGLPLYFGEGSWLTVV.

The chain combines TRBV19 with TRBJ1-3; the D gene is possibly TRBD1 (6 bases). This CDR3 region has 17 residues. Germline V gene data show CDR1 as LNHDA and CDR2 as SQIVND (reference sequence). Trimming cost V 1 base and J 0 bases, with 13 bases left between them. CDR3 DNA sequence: TGTGCCAGTAGTATAGTTACAGGGCCTGCCTCTGGAAACACCATATATTTT. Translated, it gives CASSIVTGPASGNTIYF. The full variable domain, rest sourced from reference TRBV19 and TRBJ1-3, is DGGITQSPKYLFRKEGQNVTLSCEQNLNHDAMYWYRQDPGQGLRLIYYSQIVNDFQKGDIAEGYSVSREKKESFPLTVTSAQKNPTAFYLCASSIVTGPASGNTIYFGEGSWLTVV.

The CDR3 coding sequence is TGTGCCAGCAGTTTACAGGGAGGCTATGGCTACACCTTC. It yields the protein CASSLQGGYGYTF. The chain recombines TRBV6-5 with TRBJ1-2, with D tentatively TRBD1 (6 bases). Germline-derived CDR1 and CDR2 are MNHEY and SVGAGI. V was clipped by 4 bases and J by 4 bases, with 10 bases between them. The CDR3 spans 13 residues.

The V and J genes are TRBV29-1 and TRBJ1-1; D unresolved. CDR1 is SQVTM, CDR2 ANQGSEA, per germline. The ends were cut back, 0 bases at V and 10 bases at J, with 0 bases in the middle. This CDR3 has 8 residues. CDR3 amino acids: CSVEEAFF. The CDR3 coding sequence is TGCAGCGTTGAAGAAGCTTTCTTT.

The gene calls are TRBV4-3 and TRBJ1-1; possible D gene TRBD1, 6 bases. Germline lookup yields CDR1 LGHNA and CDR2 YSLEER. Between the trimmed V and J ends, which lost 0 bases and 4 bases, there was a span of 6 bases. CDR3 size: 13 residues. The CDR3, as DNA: TGCGCCAGCAGCCAAGACAGGGGCACTGAAGCTTTCTTT. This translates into CASSQDRGTEAFF.

In nucleotides, the CDR3 is TGCGCCAGCAGCCACGATTCCCAGGGGGCAGTTGGCTACACCTTC. Translation: CASSHDSQGAVGYTF. The chain employs TRBV4-3 and TRBJ1-2; TRBD1 agrees at 8 bases. Trimming removed 3 bases from V and 7 bases from J; junction bases left unmatched: 10. The CDR3 totals 15 residues. CDR1 and CDR2 (germline): LGHNA, YSLEER.

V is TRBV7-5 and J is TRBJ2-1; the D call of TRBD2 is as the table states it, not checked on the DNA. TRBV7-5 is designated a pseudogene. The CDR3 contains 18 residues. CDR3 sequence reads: CVRSLVGRASGLYNEQFF. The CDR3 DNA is TGTGTCAGAAGCTTAGTTGGTCGTGCGAGCGGGCTTTACAATGAGCAGTTCTTC.

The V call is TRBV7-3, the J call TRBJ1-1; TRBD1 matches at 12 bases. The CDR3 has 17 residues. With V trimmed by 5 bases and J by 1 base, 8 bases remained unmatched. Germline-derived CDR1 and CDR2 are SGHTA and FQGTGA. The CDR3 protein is CASSPAGTGGKNTEAFF. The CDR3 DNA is TGTGCCAGCAGCCCCGCCGGGACAGGGGGCAAGAACACTGAAGCTTTCTTT.

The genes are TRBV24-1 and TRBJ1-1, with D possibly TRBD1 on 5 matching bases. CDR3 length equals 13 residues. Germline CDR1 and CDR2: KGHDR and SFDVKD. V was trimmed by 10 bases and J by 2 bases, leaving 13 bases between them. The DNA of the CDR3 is TGTGCCACTTCTTCGGACAAAAACACTGAAGCTTTCTTT. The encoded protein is CATSSDKNTEAFF.

CDR3 in amino acids: CASRAPGGETQYF. In DNA, the CDR3 is TGTGCCAGCAGGGCCCCGGGGGGGGAGACCCAGTACTTC. J is TRBJ2-5 and V is TRBV7-9; 8 nucleotides line up with TRBD2. With 6 bases clipped from V and 5 bases from J, the junction kept 5 bases outside the gene matches. The CDR3 loop spans 13 amino acids. Germline CDR1 SEHNR, CDR2 FQNEAQ (reference sequence).

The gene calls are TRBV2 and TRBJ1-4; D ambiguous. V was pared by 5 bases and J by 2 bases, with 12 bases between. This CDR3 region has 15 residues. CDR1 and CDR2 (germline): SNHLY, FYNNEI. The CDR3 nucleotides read TGTGCCAGCAGTTGGAGCGGAACGACTAATGAAAAACTGTTTTTT. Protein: CASSWSGTTNEKLFF.

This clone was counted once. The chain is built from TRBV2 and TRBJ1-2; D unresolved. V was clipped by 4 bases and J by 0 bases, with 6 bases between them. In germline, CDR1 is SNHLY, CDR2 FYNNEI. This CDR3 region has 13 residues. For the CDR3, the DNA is TGTGCCAGCAGTGTAAGGACTAACTATGGCTACACCTTC. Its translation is CASSVRTNYGYTF.

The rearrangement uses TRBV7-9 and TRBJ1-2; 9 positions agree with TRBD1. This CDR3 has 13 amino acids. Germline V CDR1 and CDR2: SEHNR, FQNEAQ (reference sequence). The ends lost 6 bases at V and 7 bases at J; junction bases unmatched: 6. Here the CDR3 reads CASSLDRGSGYTF. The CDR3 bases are TGTGCCAGCAGTCTGGACAGGGGTTCTGGCTACACCTTC.

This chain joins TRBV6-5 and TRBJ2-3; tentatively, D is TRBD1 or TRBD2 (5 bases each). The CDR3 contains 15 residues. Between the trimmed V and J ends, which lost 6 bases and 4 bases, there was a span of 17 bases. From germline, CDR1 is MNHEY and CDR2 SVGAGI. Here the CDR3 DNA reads TGTGCCAGCAGGGGTCGTGAGGGGCAGGCAGATACGCAGTATTTT. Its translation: CASRGREGQADTQYF.

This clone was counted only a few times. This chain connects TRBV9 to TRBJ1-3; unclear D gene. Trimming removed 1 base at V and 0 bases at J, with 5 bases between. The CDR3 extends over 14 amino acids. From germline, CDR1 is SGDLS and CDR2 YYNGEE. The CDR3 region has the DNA TGTGCCAGCAGCGTACACCACTCTGGAAACACCATATATTTT. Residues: CASSVHHSGNTIYF. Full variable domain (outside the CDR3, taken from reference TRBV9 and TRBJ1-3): DSGVTQTPKHLITATGQRVTLRCSPRSGDLSVYWYQQSLDQGLQFLIQYYNGEERAKGNILERFSAQQFPDLHSELNLSSLELGDSALYFCASSVHHSGNTIYFGEGSWLTVV.

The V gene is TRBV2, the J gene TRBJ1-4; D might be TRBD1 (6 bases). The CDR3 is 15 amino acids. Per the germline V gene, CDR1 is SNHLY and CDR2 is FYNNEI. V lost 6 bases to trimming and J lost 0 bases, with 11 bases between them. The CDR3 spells CASRPGVATNEKLFF. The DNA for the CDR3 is TGTGCCAGCAGGCCAGGGGTTGCAACTAATGAAAAACTGTTTTTT.

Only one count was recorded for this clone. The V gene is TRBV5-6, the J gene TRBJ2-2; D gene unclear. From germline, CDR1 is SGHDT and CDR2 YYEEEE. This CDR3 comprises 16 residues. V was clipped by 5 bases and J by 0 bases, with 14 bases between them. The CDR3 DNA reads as TGTGCCAGCAGTCCTAGATACACAGCGAACACCGGGGAGCTGTTTTTT. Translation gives CASSPRYTANTGELFF.

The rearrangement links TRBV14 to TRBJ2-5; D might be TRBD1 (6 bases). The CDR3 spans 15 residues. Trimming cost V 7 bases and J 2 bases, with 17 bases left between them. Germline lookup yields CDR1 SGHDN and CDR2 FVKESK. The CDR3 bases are TGTGCCAGCACCCCAGGCAGGGGCCATCAAGAGACCCAGTACTTC. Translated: CASTPGRGHQETQYF.

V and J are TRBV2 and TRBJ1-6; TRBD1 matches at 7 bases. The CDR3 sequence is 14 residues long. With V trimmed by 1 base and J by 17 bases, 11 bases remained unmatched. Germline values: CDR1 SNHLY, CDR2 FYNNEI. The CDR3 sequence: CASSEERQGPKIHF. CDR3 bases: TGTGCCAGCAGTGAAGAGCGACAGGGACCGAAGATCCACTTT.

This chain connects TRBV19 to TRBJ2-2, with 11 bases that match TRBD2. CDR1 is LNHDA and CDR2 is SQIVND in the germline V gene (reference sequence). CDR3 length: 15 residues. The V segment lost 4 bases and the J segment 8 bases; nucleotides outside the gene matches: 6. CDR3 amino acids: CASSTLAGVNGELFF. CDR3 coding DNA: TGTGCCAGTAGTACACTAGCGGGAGTTAATGGGGAGCTGTTTTTT.

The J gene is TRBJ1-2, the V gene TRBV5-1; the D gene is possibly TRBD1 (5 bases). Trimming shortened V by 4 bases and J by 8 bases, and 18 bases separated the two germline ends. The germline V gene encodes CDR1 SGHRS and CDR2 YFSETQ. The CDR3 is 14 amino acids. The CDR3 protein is CASSPGGPRQGYTF. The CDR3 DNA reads TGCGCCAGCAGCCCGGGAGGTCCGAGACAGGGCTACACCTTC.

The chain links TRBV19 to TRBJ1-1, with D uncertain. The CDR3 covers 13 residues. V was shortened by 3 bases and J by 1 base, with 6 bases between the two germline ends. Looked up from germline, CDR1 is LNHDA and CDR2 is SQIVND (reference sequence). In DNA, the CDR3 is TGTGCCAGTAGTATGCTGAGGAACACTGAAGCTTTCTTT. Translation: CASSMLRNTEAFF. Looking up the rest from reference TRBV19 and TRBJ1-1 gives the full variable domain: DGGITQSPKYLFRKEGQNVTLSCEQNLNHDAMYWYRQDPGQGLRLIYYSQIVNDFQKGDIAEGYSVSREKKESFPLTVTSAQKNPTAFYLCASSMLRNTEAFFGQGTRLTVV.

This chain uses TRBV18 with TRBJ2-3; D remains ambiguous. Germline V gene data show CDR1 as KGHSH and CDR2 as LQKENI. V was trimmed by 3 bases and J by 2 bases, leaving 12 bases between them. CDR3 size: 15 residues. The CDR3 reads CASSPVPPSTDTQYF. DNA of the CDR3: TGTGCCAGCTCACCGGTCCCACCCTCCACAGATACGCAGTATTTT. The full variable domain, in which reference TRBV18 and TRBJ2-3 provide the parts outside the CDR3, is NAGVMQNPRHLVRRRGQEARLRCSPMKGHSHVYWYRQLPEEGLKFMVYLQKENIIDESGMPKERFSAEFPKEGPSILRIQQVVRGDSAAYFCASSPVPPSTDTQYFGPGTRLTVL.

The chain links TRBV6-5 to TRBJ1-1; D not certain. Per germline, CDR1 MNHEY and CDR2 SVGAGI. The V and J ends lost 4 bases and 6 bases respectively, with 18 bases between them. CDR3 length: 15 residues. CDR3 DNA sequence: TGTGCCAGCAGTTCCCCTACAGATTTTGGCGCTGAAGCTTTCTTT. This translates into CASSSPTDFGAEAFF.